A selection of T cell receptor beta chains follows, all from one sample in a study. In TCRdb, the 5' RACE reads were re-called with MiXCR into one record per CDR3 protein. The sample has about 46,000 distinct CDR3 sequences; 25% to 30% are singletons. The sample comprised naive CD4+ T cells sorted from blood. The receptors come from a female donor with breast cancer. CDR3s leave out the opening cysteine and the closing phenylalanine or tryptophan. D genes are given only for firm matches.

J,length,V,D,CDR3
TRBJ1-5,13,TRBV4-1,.,ASSPTQGSNQPQH
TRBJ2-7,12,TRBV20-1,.,SANTRRSTYEQY
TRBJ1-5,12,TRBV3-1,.,ASSPNTQGQPQH
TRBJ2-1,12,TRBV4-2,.,ASSQDILANEQF
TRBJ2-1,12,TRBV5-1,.,ASSLDGREDEQF
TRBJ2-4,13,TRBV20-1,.,SADPPWLAKNIQY
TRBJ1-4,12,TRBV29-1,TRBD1,SAARGTGEEKLF
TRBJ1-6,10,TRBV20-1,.,SARDYSSPLH
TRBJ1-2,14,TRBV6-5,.,ASTRRSGVEGYGYT
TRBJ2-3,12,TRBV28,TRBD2,ASSLSGRGGTQY
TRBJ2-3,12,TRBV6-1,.,TSTLEPGTDTQY
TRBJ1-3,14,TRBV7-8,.,ASSLKQLVSGNTIY
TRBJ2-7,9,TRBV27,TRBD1,ASRQGAEQY
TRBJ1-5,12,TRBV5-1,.,ASSPDTEGQPQH
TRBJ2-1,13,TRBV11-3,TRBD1,ASSTTAGGLDEQF
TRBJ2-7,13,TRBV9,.,ASTAGRGSEDEQY
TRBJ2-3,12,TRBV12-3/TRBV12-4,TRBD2,ASSTSGGTNTQY
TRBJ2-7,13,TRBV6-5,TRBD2,ASRRTSGSDYEQY
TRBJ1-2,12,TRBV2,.,ASYAGTGNYGYT
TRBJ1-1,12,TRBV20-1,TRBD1,SAIEGQSFSEAF
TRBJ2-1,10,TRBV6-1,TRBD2,ASSVSGRAQF
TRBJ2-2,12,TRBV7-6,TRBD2,ASSLREGAGELF
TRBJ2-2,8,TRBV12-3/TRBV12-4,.,ASMIGELF
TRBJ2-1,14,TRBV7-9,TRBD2,ASSLALAGSYNEQF
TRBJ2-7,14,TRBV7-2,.,ASSPSAALAHYEQY
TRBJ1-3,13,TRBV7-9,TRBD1,ASSTAGTAGNTIY
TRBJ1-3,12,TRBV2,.,ASSGRYSGNTIY
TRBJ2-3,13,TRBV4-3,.,ASSQGGSNTDTQY
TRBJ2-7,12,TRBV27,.,ASSLSAGTYEQY
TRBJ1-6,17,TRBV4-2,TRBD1,ASSQDGTGGDFPNSPLH
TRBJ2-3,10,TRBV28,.,ASSAVTDTQY
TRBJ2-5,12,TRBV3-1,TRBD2,ASHWLAGSETQY
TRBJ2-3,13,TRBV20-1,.,SAYPFADSTDTQY
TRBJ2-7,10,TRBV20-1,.,SARRGPYEQY
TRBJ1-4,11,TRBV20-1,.,SARQGSEEKLF
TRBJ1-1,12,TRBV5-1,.,ASSFDGRNTEAF
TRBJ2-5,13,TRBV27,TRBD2,ASSLSWAGDETQY
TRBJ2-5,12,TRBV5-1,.,ASSLDRAGETQY
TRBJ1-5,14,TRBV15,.,ATSSVGTASNQPQH
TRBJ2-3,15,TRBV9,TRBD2,ASSVSTSGGATVTQY
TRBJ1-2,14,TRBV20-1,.,SATNDSPLRDYGYT
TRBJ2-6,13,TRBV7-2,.,ASSSQLSGANVLT
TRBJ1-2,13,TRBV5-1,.,ASSLSSQEIYGYT
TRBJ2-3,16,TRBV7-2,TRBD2,ASSLKSGTRGGTDTQY